These 21 T cell receptor beta chains came from one sample sequenced in a study of beta chain features in type 1 diabetes (dated by TCRdb to the late 2010s). Study-wide findings and limitations: Type 1 diabetes patients showed a moderate but significant shortening of TCRB CDR3 length in all four CD4+ subsets.

Library generation was performed with the immunoSEQ multiplex PCR assay. The entire amount of isolated RNA was reverse transcribed using the High Capacity cDNA Reverse Transcription Kit, so the sequenced TCRB transcripts were expressed ones. The clones in this table, taken by TCRdb from immuneACCESS, are in-frame only. Not every clone is retained; where verified, under half of the shortfall comes from an unresolved V gene, and the cause of the rest is unknown. This sample lists 640,000 or so clones; around an eighth were detected once. The ten largest clonotypes hold 0.02% to 0.025% of the sample. These receptors' targets are unknown. Sequenced material: naive CD4+ T cells from blood. The cell subset or site label here, explained by the study, means: true naive CD4+ T cells. These receptors were obtained from a young man with type 1 diabetes.

This clone was detected a few times. The gene calls are TRBV14 and TRBJ2-3; D unresolved. The CDR3 is 14 residues long. CDR1 is SGHDN, CDR2 FVKESK, per germline. Trimming pared 3 bases from V and 1 base from J, leaving 8 bases between. The DNA of the CDR3 is TGTGCCAGCAGCCAGGGTTGGGGCACAGATACGCAGTATTTT. It translates to CASSQGWGTDTQYF.

This clone was counted a few times. The chain employs TRBV5-1 and TRBJ1-2; no reliable D call. Germline values: CDR1 SGHRS, CDR2 YFSETQ. Between the trimmed V and J ends, which lost 4 bases and 1 base, there was a span of 14 bases. The CDR3 extends over 15 amino acids. This chain's CDR3 is CASSAGTTNNYGYTF. Written as DNA, the CDR3 is TGCGCCAGCAGCGCGGGAACGACTAATAACTATGGCTACACCTTC.

This clone was observed a few times. The V call is TRBV7-9, the J call TRBJ1-5; D is possibly TRBD1 (6 bases). Germline values: CDR1 SEHNR, CDR2 FQNEAQ (reference sequence). V shed 1 base and J shed 5 bases, with 6 bases lying between them. This CDR3 is 13 amino acids long. CDR3 sequence: CASSLEGDQPQHF. DNA of the CDR3: TGTGCCAGCAGCTTAGAGGGGGATCAGCCCCAGCATTTT.

This clone was seen a few times. DNA of the CDR3: TGCAGCGTTGTTTATATGAATCCAGAAAGGACTGAAGCTTTCTTT. Translated, it gives CSVVYMNPERTEAFF. This rearrangement joins TRBV29-1 to TRBJ1-1; no clear D gene. CDR1 SQVTM and CDR2 ANQGSEA come from the germline V gene. The CDR3 has 15 amino acids. Trimming took 4 bases from V and 5 from J, leaving 20 bases between them.

The chain has TRBV18 and TRBJ1-4; a weak D match, TRBD1 (5 bases). Trimming left V 4 bases short and J 2 bases short, with 14 bases between. The germline gives CDR1 KGHSH, CDR2 LQKENI. The CDR3 contains 16 residues. CDR3 coding DNA: TGTGCCAGCTCACTCCGACAGACTGCGACTAATGAAAAACTGTTTTTT. Encoded protein: CASSLRQTATNEKLFF.

In its sample, this clone was seen a few times. This chain joins TRBV30 and TRBJ1-1; D remains unclear. Looked up from germline, CDR1 is GTSNPN and CDR2 is SVGIG (reference sequence). The CDR3 extends over 12 amino acids. Deletions cut 4 bases from V and 9 bases from J, with 15 bases between. CDR3 in amino acids: CAWIRVTSKAFF. The CDR3 DNA follows: TGTGCCTGGATCCGCGTAACTTCGAAAGCTTTCTTT.

The CDR3 is CSVGRETEAFF. The CDR3, as DNA: TGCAGCGTTGGACGGGAAACTGAAGCTTTCTTT. The chain carries TRBV29-1 and TRBJ1-1; D remains unclear. Trimming removed 4 bases at V and 5 bases at J, with 8 bases between. Germline V gene data show CDR1 as SQVTM and CDR2 as ANQGSEA. This CDR3 has 11 amino acids.

This clone was seen only a few times. The chain combines TRBV2 with TRBJ2-3; no reliable D call. The length of the CDR3 is 14 residues. CDR1 and CDR2 (germline): SNHLY, FYNNEI. Trimming took off 6 bases at V and 1 base at J, with 11 bases between the two ends. The CDR3 region is CASSPWHGTDTQYF. The CDR3 coding sequence is TGTGCCAGCAGCCCCTGGCACGGCACAGATACGCAGTATTTT.

V usage is TRBV7-9 and J usage is TRBJ1-1; TRBD1 aligns across 7 bases. From germline, CDR1 is SEHNR and CDR2 FQNEAQ (reference sequence). V shed 6 bases and J 4 bases; nucleotides not matched to a gene: 11. The CDR3 loop spans 15 amino acids. This CDR3 is CASSLTPTGATEAFF. CDR3 bases: TGTGCCAGCAGTCTTACTCCTACAGGGGCCACTGAAGCTTTCTTT.

The sample holds a few counts of this clone. V usage is TRBV6-6 and J usage is TRBJ2-7, with 10 bases lining up with TRBD2. CDR3 length: 16 amino acids. V dropped 4 bases and J dropped 0; count of bases not matched to a gene: 6. The V gene's germline CDR1 is MNHNY and CDR2 SVGAGI (reference sequence). CDR3 coding DNA: TGTGCCAGCAGTTTATTAGCGGGGGGTTCCTCCTACGAGCAGTACTTC. Amino acids: CASSLLAGGSSYEQYF.

A few counts support this clone. J is TRBJ1-6 and V is TRBV5-6, with D maybe TRBD1 (5 bases). The CDR3 extends over 12 amino acids. V was shortened by 4 bases and J by 10 bases, with 9 bases between the two germline ends. Germline values: CDR1 SGHDT, CDR2 YYEEEE. CDR3: CASSGWGSPLHF. CDR3 DNA: TGTGCCAGCAGCGGGTGGGGGTCACCCCTCCACTTT.

This clone was observed a handful of times. The chain is built from TRBV30 and TRBJ1-2, with D maybe TRBD1 (5 bases). Trimming took off 2 bases at V and 6 bases at J, with 16 bases between the two ends. CDR1 is GTSNPN and CDR2 is SVGIG in the germline V gene (reference sequence). CDR3 size: 14 residues. The CDR3 bases are TGTGCCTGGAGTCTAAACCGAGGGGATAATGGCTACACCTTC. Translating gives CAWSLNRGDNGYTF.

The chain couples TRBV18 to TRBJ1-3; possibly TRBD1 for D (5 bases). The CDR3 has 16 amino acids. The germline gives CDR1 KGHSH, CDR2 LQKENI. V lost 3 bases and J lost 3, with 15 bases in between. The chain's CDR3 is CASSPSGLPSGNTIYF. CDR3 coding DNA: TGTGCCAGCTCACCGTCGGGACTCCCAAGTGGAAACACCATATATTTT.

This clone was observed a few times. CDR3 in DNA: TGTGCCAGCAGCCAACTCCAGGGTATTCCTTTCACCAATGAGCAGTTCTTC. It encodes CASSQLQGIPFTNEQFF. The V and J genes are TRBV4-2 and TRBJ2-1, with a weak D call TRBD1 (5 bases). The germline V and J ends were trimmed by 2 bases and 6 bases, with 20 bases remaining between them. The CDR3 consists of 17 residues. Germline V gene data show CDR1 as LGHNA and CDR2 as YNFKEQ.

V and J are TRBV15 and TRBJ2-3, with D hard to call. The CDR3 is made up of 12 amino acids. CDR1 LNHNV and CDR2 YYDKDF come from the germline V gene (reference sequence). The germline V and J ends were trimmed by 1 base and 6 bases, with 5 bases remaining between them. CDR3 sequence: CATSRAEDTQYF. DNA for the CDR3: TGTGCCACCAGCAGAGCAGAGGATACGCAGTATTTT.

This clone was observed a few times. The rearrangement uses TRBV5-1 and TRBJ2-7, with D possibly being TRBD1 (6 bases). Germline CDR1 reads SGHRS; CDR2 reads YFSETQ. Trimming shortened V by 4 bases and J by 1 base, and 12 bases separated the two germline ends. This CDR3 has 14 amino acids. The CDR3 here is CASSRTGLSYEQYF. The CDR3 coding sequence is TGCGCCAGCAGCAGAACAGGGTTATCCTACGAGCAGTACTTC.

The rearrangement uses TRBV7-9 and TRBJ1-4; the D gene is possibly TRBD1 (5 bases). Trimming cost V 3 bases and J 4 bases, with 12 bases left between them. The CDR3 is 15 amino acids. Germline values: CDR1 SEHNR, CDR2 FQNEAQ (reference sequence). CDR3 nucleotide sequence: TGTGCCAGCAGCTTCACCGGGACTAGTAATGAAAAACTGTTTTTT. Residues: CASSFTGTSNEKLFF.

The V call is TRBV5-6, the J call TRBJ2-3; 10 nucleotides match TRBD1. Losses at the gene ends were 4 bases for V and 6 bases for J; bases not matched to a gene: 8. This CDR3 has 15 residues. Germline V lookup: CDR1 SGHDT, CDR2 YYEEEE. The CDR3 DNA reads as TGTGCCAGCAGCACCGGGACAGGGGAAAGTGATACGCAGTATTTT. Translated: CASSTGTGESDTQYF.

This clone was detected a few times. The chain recombines TRBV21-1 with TRBJ2-7; the tabulated D call, TRBD1, remains unverified against the DNA. TRBV21-1 is classified as a pseudogene. The CDR3 runs to 15 residues. The CDR3 loop reads CASSTRQGIPYEQYF. CDR3 DNA sequence: TGTGCCAGCAGCACTCGACAGGGGATTCCCTACGAGCAGTACTTC.

This clone was recorded a few times. The rearrangement links TRBV28 to TRBJ2-6, with D maybe TRBD1 (5 bases). The germline V and J ends were trimmed by 5 bases and 0 bases, with 14 bases remaining between them. The CDR3 totals 17 residues. Germline values: CDR1 MDHEN, CDR2 SYDVKM. The CDR3 DNA reads TGTGCCAGCAGTATTACCCCAGGGCGCTCTGGGGCCAACGTCCTGACTTTC. Translating it yields CASSITPGRSGANVLTF.

V and J are TRBV6-1 and TRBJ1-4; D is unclear. V was pared by 4 bases and J by 0 bases, with 12 bases between. The CDR3 spans 16 residues. CDR1 and CDR2 from the germline V gene are MNHNS and SASEGT. The CDR3 coding sequence is TGTGCCAGCAGTGTCTTCGGGAGAACAACTAATGAAAAACTGTTTTTT. Translation: CASSVFGRTTNEKLFF.